The rows below give T cell receptor beta chains drawn from one sample of a study of Ad26.COV2.S vaccination and SARS-CoV-2 variants. Sequencing was performed with immunoSEQ multiplex PCR; in TCRdb, only in-frame clones are kept and a portion is missing. The sample consists of about 680,000 clones, approximately 88% of them appearing once. This sample comprised peripheral blood, obtained in a trial of Ad26.COV2.S vaccine versus placebo. These receptors originate from a person aged 18-65 years who received the Ad26.COV2.S COVID-19 vaccine or a placebo. The CDR3 runs from the conserved cysteine through the conserved F or W. A D gene is named only where the DNA matches it firmly. Clone size appears in some rows only: once, few, many, or a class for an expanded clone.

d_call,clone_size,v_call,cdr3_length,j_call,cdr3_aa,cdr3_nt
.,.,TRBV6-2/TRBV6-3,18,TRBJ1-6,CASSYLSSRSSYNSPLHF,TGTGCCAGCAGTTACCTTTCAAGCCGTAGCTCCTATAATTCACCCCTCCACTTT
TRBD1,.,TRBV7-2,14,TRBJ2-4,CASSLGTGGNIQYF,TGTGCCAGCAGCTTAGGGACAGGGGGAAACATTCAGTACTTC
.,.,TRBV6-5,14,TRBJ1-1,CASSSGRPDTEAFF,TGTGCCAGCAGTTCCGGTCGCCCCGACACTGAAGCTTTCTTT
.,once,TRBV27,14,TRBJ2-6,CASSFSAGANVLTF,TGTGCCAGCAGTTTTTCCGCTGGGGCCAACGTCCTGACTTTC
.,.,TRBV29-1,12,TRBJ1-1,CSVEIVGTEAFF,TGCAGCGTTGAGATAGTAGGCACTGAAGCTTTCTTT
.,.,TRBV5-8,15,TRBJ1-5,CASSFRGGSNQPQHF,TGTGCCAGCAGCTTCCGGGGAGGAAGCAATCAGCCCCAGCATTTT
TRBD1,.,TRBV25-1,17,TRBJ2-1,CASSELPGRGPYNEQFF,TGTGCCAGCAGTGAATTACCGGGCAGGGGGCCTTACAATGAGCAGTTCTTC
.,.,TRBV29-1,13,TRBJ2-2,CSVQGLGTGELFF,TGCAGCGTTCAGGGGTTAGGGACCGGGGAGCTGTTTTTT
.,.,TRBV2,16,TRBJ1-2,CASSGNPRGANYGYTF,TGTGCCAGCAGTGGAAACCCCCGGGGGGCAAACTATGGCTACACCTTC
TRBD1,.,TRBV19,14,TRBJ2-5,CASSTDRGYETQYF,TGTGCCAGTAGCACGGACAGGGGGTACGAGACCCAGTACTTC
.,.,TRBV24-1,15,TRBJ2-6,CATSGGRSGANVLTF,TGTGCCACCAGTGGGGGACGCTCTGGGGCCAACGTCCTGACTTTC
.,.,TRBV12-5,14,TRBJ1-1,CASGLGHPNTEAFF,TGTGCTAGTGGTTTGGGACACCCGAACACTGAAGCTTTCTTT
.,.,TRBV30,14,TRBJ1-2,CAWSVRRSNYGYTF,TGTGCCTGGAGTGTACGGAGATCTAACTATGGCTACACCTTC
.,.,TRBV3-1/TRBV3-2,14,TRBJ2-5,CASSQLHSQETQYF,TGTGCCAGCAGCCAATTGCACAGCCAAGAGACCCAGTACTTC
TRBD1,.,TRBV7-2,15,TRBJ2-1,CASSPRDRYYNEQFF,TGTGCCAGCAGCCCGAGGGACAGATACTACAATGAGCAGTTCTTC
TRBD2,.,TRBV7-7,16,TRBJ2-1,CASSPHGRADYNEQFF,TGTGCTAGCAGCCCACACGGGAGGGCCGACTACAATGAGCAGTTCTTC
TRBD1,.,TRBV19,13,TRBJ1-2,CASRRTGMGGYTF,TGTGCCAGTAGGAGGACAGGGATGGGTGGCTACACCTTC
.,few,TRBV7-8,15,TRBJ1-5,CASSLAGTVNQPQHF,TGTGCCAGCAGCTTAGCAGGGACGGTCAATCAGCCCCAGCATTTT
TRBD2,.,TRBV5-4,14,TRBJ2-7,CASSLRGGDYEQYF,TGTGCCAGCAGCTTGCGCGGGGGGGACTACGAGCAGTACTTC
TRBD2,.,TRBV3-1/TRBV3-2,18,TRBJ2-1,CASSPNPGTSGSFNEQFF,TGTGCCAGCAGCCCCAATCCTGGGACTAGCGGGAGTTTTAATGAGCAGTTCTTC
.,.,TRBV29-1,13,TRBJ2-7,CSVGRARQDEQYF,TGCAGCGTTGGCAGGGCTCGCCAGGACGAGCAGTACTTC
.,.,TRBV5-1,14,TRBJ1-1,CASSQLSWTNEAFF,TGCGCCAGCAGCCAACTTTCATGGACCAATGAAGCTTTCTTT
TRBD1,.,TRBV27,13,TRBJ1-2,CASSQQGDYGYTF,TGTGCCAGCAGTCAACAGGGGGACTATGGCTACACCTTC
.,.,TRBV6-1,15,TRBJ1-2,CASSEPPEGLRGYTF,TGTGCCAGCAGTGAACCCCCGGAGGGATTACGTGGCTACACCTTC
.,.,TRBV7-8,15,TRBJ1-4,CASSLGGITNEKLFF,TGTGCCAGCAGCCTCGGGGGCATAACTAATGAAAAACTGTTTTTT
TRBD1,.,TRBV30,13,TRBJ1-2,CAWTGGTGYGYTF,TGTGCCTGGACAGGGGGGACAGGCTATGGCTACACCTTC
.,.,TRBV7-2,15,TRBJ1-5,CASSLGRAGNQPQHF,TGTGCCAGCAGCTTAGGCAGGGCTGGCAATCAGCCCCAGCATTTT
.,.,TRBV9,18,TRBJ2-7,CASSVAPATGTVPYEQYF,TGTGCCAGCAGCGTAGCTCCCGCGACCGGGACGGTTCCCTACGAGCAGTACTTC
.,.,TRBV30,14,TRBJ1-3,CAWSASLSGNTIYF,TGTGCCTGGAGTGCCTCTCTCTCTGGAAACACCATATATTTT
.,.,TRBV18,12,TRBJ1-1,CASSPKAAEAFF,TGTGCCAGCTCACCAAAGGCCGCTGAAGCTTTCTTT
.,.,TRBV27,14,TRBJ1-6,CASSSRTANSPLHF,TGTGCCAGCAGTTCTCGGACAGCTAATTCACCCCTCCACTTT
.,.,TRBV19,14,TRBJ2-1,CASSIDLQVNEQFF,TGTGCCAGTAGTATAGATTTACAGGTCAATGAGCAGTTCTTC
.,few,TRBV7-9,13,TRBJ1-5,CASSPGVNQPQHF,TGTGCCAGCAGCCCAGGGGTAAATCAGCCCCAGCATTTT
.,few,TRBV6-5,13,TRBJ1-1,CASSYKGNTEAFF,TGTGCCAGCAGTTACAAGGGGAACACTGAAGCTTTCTTT
.,.,TRBV19,13,TRBJ2-7,CASSAGHDYEQYF,TGTGCCAGTAGTGCTGGACACGACTACGAGCAGTACTTC
.,.,TRBV4-3,15,TRBJ1-3,CASSQDDGPGNTIYF,TGCGCCAGCAGCCAAGATGACGGCCCTGGAAACACCATATATTTT
.,.,TRBV9,16,TRBJ1-1,CASSVGGGAGDTEAFF,TGTGCCAGCAGCGTAGGCGGGGGCGCAGGTGACACTGAAGCTTTCTTT
.,.,TRBV30,14,TRBJ1-5,CAWRTQGNNQPQHF,TGTGCCTGGAGAACACAGGGAAACAATCAGCCCCAGCATTTT
TRBD2,.,TRBV27,19,TRBJ2-1,CASSLSYPGSGGRAREQFF,TGTGCCAGCAGTTTATCCTACCCCGGGTCTGGCGGGAGGGCGCGCGAGCAGTTCTTC
.,.,TRBV25-1,13,TRBJ1-4,CASSEGGGEKLFF,TGTGCCAGCAGTGAGGGAGGAGGTGAAAAACTGTTTTTT
TRBD2,.,TRBV7-9,16,TRBJ2-2,CASSLLAGEFTGELFF,TGTGCCAGCAGCTTGCTAGCGGGAGAGTTCACCGGGGAGCTGTTTTTT
TRBD1,.,TRBV5-4,15,TRBJ1-4,CASSAGQRGGEKLFF,TGTGCCAGCAGCGCGGGACAGCGGGGTGGTGAAAAACTGTTTTTT
TRBD2,few,TRBV9,16,TRBJ2-5,CASSVGSGGNQETQYF,TGTGCCAGCAGCGTAGGTAGCGGGGGAAACCAAGAGACCCAGTACTTC
TRBD1,.,TRBV4-2,14,TRBJ2-3,CASSPGTAKDTQYF,TGTGCCAGCAGCCCAGGGACAGCGAAAGATACGCAGTATTTT
TRBD1,.,TRBV6-6,16,TRBJ1-5,CASSQPRAGGWQPQHF,TGTGCCAGCAGTCAACCCCGCGCAGGGGGATGGCAGCCCCAGCATTTT
.,.,TRBV5-6,14,TRBJ1-1,CASSPVGLNTEAFF,TGTGCCAGCAGCCCCGTGGGGCTGAACACTGAAGCTTTCTTT